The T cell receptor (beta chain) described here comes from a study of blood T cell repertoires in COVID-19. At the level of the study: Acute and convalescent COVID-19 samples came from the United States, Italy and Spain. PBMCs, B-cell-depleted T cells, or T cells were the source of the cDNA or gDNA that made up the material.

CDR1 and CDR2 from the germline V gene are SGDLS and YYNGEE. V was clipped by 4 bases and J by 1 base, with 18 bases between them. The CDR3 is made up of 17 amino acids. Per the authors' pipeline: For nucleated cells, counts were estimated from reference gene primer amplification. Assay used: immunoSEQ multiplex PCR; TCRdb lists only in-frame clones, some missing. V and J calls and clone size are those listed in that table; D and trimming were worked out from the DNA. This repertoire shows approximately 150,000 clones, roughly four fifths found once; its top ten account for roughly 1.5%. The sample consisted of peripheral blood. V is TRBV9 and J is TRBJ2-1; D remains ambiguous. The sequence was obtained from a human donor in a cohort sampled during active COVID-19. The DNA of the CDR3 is TGTGCCAGCAGCCTAGGGTCTGAGCGATTATCCTACAATGAGCAGTTCTTC. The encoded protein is CASSLGSERLSYNEQFF.